Below are 21 T cell receptor beta chains sequenced from a single sample in a study of blood T cell repertoires in COVID-19. Only in-frame clones appear in the TCRdb table, and some are missing; sequencing was by immunoSEQ multiplex PCR. The sample records under 400,000 clones, under 90% being singletons. Sequencing was carried out using peripheral blood. These receptors were taken from a woman aged 25-40 years with COVID-19, enrolled during active disease.

This chain links TRBV11-2 with TRBJ2-5; 10 nucleotides line up with TRBD2. From germline, CDR1 is SGHAT and CDR2 FQNNGV. J gave up 2 bases and V 4 bases, and 7 bases lay outside the gene matches. The CDR3 consists of 16 residues. CDR3 DNA: TGTGCCAGCAGCTCCCGAGCGGGAGGGAAGCAAGAGACCCAGTACTTC. Translating it yields CASSSRAGGKQETQYF.

The chain is built from TRBV5-1 and TRBJ1-1, with 12 bases that match TRBD1. CDR1 and CDR2 from the germline V gene are SGHRS and YFSETQ. The CDR3 runs to 14 residues. V dropped 5 bases and J dropped 7; count of bases not matched to a gene: 6. The CDR3 here is CASRLGTGGSEAFF. Here the CDR3 DNA reads TGCGCCAGCAGACTTGGGACAGGGGGCAGTGAAGCTTTCTTT. The entire variable domain, with the rest obtained from reference TRBV5-1 and TRBJ1-1, is as follows: KAGVTQTPRYLIKTRGQQVTLSCSPISGHRSVSWYQQTPGQGLQFLFEYFSETQRNKGNFPGRFSGRQFSNSRSEMNVSTLELGDSALYLCASRLGTGGSEAFFGQGTRLTVV.

As regards this clone: Germline and junction disagree at one end, which may indicate a read error. This chain links TRBV3-1 (or the pseudogene TRBV3-2) with TRBJ1-1; D ambiguous. Germline CDR1 is LGHDT and CDR2 is YNNKEL (reference sequence). This CDR3 has 13 residues. The CDR3 spells CASSQEIARAPYF. The CDR3 DNA reads TGTGCCAGCAGCCAAGAGATTGCGAGAGCCCCGTACTTT.

V is TRBV2 and J is TRBJ1-1, with TRBD1 matching 7 bases. The length of the CDR3 is 17 residues. Germline V CDR1 and CDR2: SNHLY, FYNNEI. Trimming cost V 0 bases and J 5 bases; bases outside gene matches: 12. The CDR3 coding sequence is TGTGCCAGCAGTGAAGCGGGTGGAAAGGGGGCGACAACTGAAGCTTTCTTT. Its translation: CASSEAGGKGATTEAFF.

This clone was detected only once. This rearrangement joins TRBV5-6 to TRBJ2-2; TRBD2 matches 9 bases. Germline CDR1 and CDR2: SGHDT and YYEEEE. This CDR3 comprises 15 residues. The trim removed 6 bases at V and 3 bases at J, leaving 6 bases unmatched. The CDR3, as DNA: TGTGCCAGCATCTGGCGGGAGGGTCACACCGGGGAGCTGTTTTTT. Amino acids: CASIWREGHTGELFF.

The rearrangement joins TRBV6-2 or TRBV6-3 to TRBJ1-2, with D tentatively TRBD1 (5 bases). The CDR3 runs 13 residues. Germline CDR1 reads MNHEY; CDR2 reads SVGEGT. The V gene lost 5 bases and the J gene lost 6 bases, with 13 bases spanning the gap. The CDR3 here is CASSHGGFNGYTF. The DNA for the CDR3 is TGTGCCAGCAGTCACGGGGGATTTAATGGCTACACCTTC.

V and J are TRBV12-5 and TRBJ2-1; 13 nucleotides align to TRBD2. CDR3 length equals 15 residues. V dropped 5 bases and J dropped 8; count of bases not matched to a gene: 6. Germline CDR1 LGHNT, CDR2 FRNRAP. CDR3 in DNA: TGTGCTAGTGGTGTAGGGACTAGCGGGAATGATGAGCAGTTCTTC. Its protein product is CASGVGTSGNDEQFF.

CDR3 residues: CASSLKYRVNTEAFF. DNA for the CDR3: TGTGCCAGCAGCTTAAAGTACAGGGTGAACACTGAAGCTTTCTTT. The chain employs TRBV7-2 and TRBJ1-1; D perhaps matches TRBD1 (6 bases). The V and J ends lost 2 bases and 0 bases respectively, with 10 bases between them. Germline V CDR1 and CDR2: SGHTA, FQGNSA. This CDR3 spans 15 amino acids.

This chain joins TRBV12-5 and TRBJ2-3; 7 nucleotides line up with TRBD1. CDR3 length: 13 amino acids. Losses at the gene ends were 0 bases for V and 9 bases for J; bases not matched to a gene: 3. Per germline, CDR1 LGHNT and CDR2 FRNRAP. The CDR3 protein is CASGLVEGATQYF. CDR3 DNA sequence: TGTGCTAGTGGTTTGGTAGAGGGGGCGACGCAGTATTTT.

Written as DNA, the CDR3 is TGTGCCAGCAGCTTGGGACTACGGGCTTTCTTT. Residues: CASSLGLRAFF. This chain links TRBV7-9 with TRBJ1-1; maybe TRBD1 (5 bases). The CDR3 consists of 11 residues. Germline V gene sequence: CDR1 SEHNR, CDR2 FQNEAQ (reference sequence). Trimming shortened V by 3 bases and J by 11 bases, and 10 bases separated the two germline ends.

The rearrangement uses TRBV11-2 and TRBJ2-7; 8 positions agree with TRBD1. Looked up from germline, CDR1 is SGHAT and CDR2 is FQNNGV. Trimming cost V 5 bases and J 2 bases; bases outside gene matches: 17. This CDR3 region has 18 residues. The CDR3 loop reads CASSPTRFGRGLAYEQYF. In nucleotides, the CDR3 is TGTGCCAGCAGCCCGACGCGATTTGGCAGGGGGCTCGCCTACGAGCAGTACTTC.

This clone was recorded once. V is TRBV4-2 and J is TRBJ2-7, with 8 bases matching TRBD2. CDR3 length: 12 amino acids. V lost 5 bases, J lost 9 bases, and 6 bases stayed unmatched. The V gene's germline CDR1 is LGHNA and CDR2 YNFKEQ. Here the CDR3 DNA reads TGTGCCAGCAGCTCGCGGGGGGTGGGGCAGTACTTC. Translating gives CASSSRGVGQYF.

This clone was recorded a few times. The chain uses TRBV25-1 and TRBJ2-1; weak D call: TRBD1 (7 bases). Trimming took off 2 bases at V and 7 bases at J, with 12 bases between the two ends. CDR1 is MGHDK, CDR2 SYGVNS, per germline. The CDR3 loop spans 14 amino acids. CDR3 sequence reads: CASSEPRGRNEQFF. The CDR3 DNA reads as TGTGCCAGCAGTGAACCCAGGGGGAGGAATGAGCAGTTCTTC.

V is TRBV11-3 and J is TRBJ2-1; D not certain. Trimming left V 1 base short and J 5 bases short, with 6 bases between. Germline values: CDR1 SGHNT, CDR2 YENEEA. This CDR3 comprises 13 residues. CDR3: CASSLGANNEQFF. The CDR3 nucleotides read TGTGCCAGCAGCTTAGGGGCTAACAATGAGCAGTTCTTC.

The count of this clone is one. The chain employs TRBV27 and TRBJ1-1; possibly TRBD1 for D (6 bases). Germline values: CDR1 MNHEY, CDR2 SMNVEV (reference sequence). V was clipped by 2 bases and J by 7 bases, with 11 bases between them. The CDR3 runs 13 residues. The CDR3 region has the DNA TGTGCCAGCAGTTTAGACTCAGGGGTTGAAGCTTTCTTT. This gives the protein CASSLDSGVEAFF.

The CDR3, as DNA: TGTGCCAGCAGTGGACAGCTGAACACTGAAGCTTTCTTT. Its protein product is CASSGQLNTEAFF. V and J are TRBV6-4 and TRBJ1-1, with D possibly TRBD1 on 5 matching bases. V lost 4 bases and J 0 bases, leaving 6 bases between the germline ends. Germline CDR1 reads MRHNA; CDR2 reads SNTAGT. CDR3 length: 13 amino acids.

This clone was picked up one time. CDR3 nucleotide sequence: TGTGCCAGCTCACCCGGAGCACCGAACACTGAAGCTTTCTTT. Protein product: CASSPGAPNTEAFF. The chain recombines TRBV18 with TRBJ1-1; D is uncertain. CDR3 length equals 14 residues. The germline gives CDR1 KGHSH, CDR2 LQKENI. V lost 3 bases and J lost 1, with 9 bases in between.

The chain combines TRBV14 with TRBJ2-7; TRBD2 aligns across 7 bases. This CDR3 has 13 residues. Germline V gene sequence: CDR1 SGHDN, CDR2 FVKESK. Trimming cost V 5 bases and J 7 bases; bases outside gene matches: 8. CDR3 DNA: TGTGCCAGCAGCTTCACGGGGGGACCTGAGCAGTACTTC. It codes for CASSFTGGPEQYF.

DNA of the CDR3: TGTGCTAGTGGTTTAAGGGGCGCAGATACGCAGTATTTT. Translated: CASGLRGADTQYF. The V and J genes are TRBV12-5 and TRBJ2-3, with a weak D call TRBD1 (5 bases). V was trimmed by 3 bases and J by 4 bases, leaving 8 bases between them. This CDR3 region has 13 residues. Germline assignment: CDR1 LGHNT and CDR2 FRNRAP.

V usage is TRBV30 and J usage is TRBJ1-3; D is unresolved. CDR1 is GTSNPN, CDR2 SVGIG, per germline (reference sequence). This CDR3 region has 14 residues. V dropped 2 bases and J dropped 0 bases, with 8 bases sitting between them. The DNA for the CDR3 is TGTGCCTGGAGTTCCAGCGGCTCTGGAAACACCATATATTTT. This codes for CAWSSSGSGNTIYF.

The chain links TRBV19 to TRBJ2-1; D gene uncertain. This CDR3 contains 16 residues. V was pared by 3 bases and J by 6 bases, with 18 bases between. Germline lookup yields CDR1 LNHDA and CDR2 SQIVND (reference sequence). CDR3 sequence: CASSISGSLVLNEQFF. The CDR3 DNA follows: TGTGCCAGTAGTATTTCGGGTTCGTTAGTCCTCAATGAGCAGTTCTTC.